These T cell receptor beta chains were read from a single sample in a study of OX40 agonist ivuxolimab in advanced cancers. This table comes from immunoSEQ multiplex PCR, and its TCRdb copy is limited to in-frame clones, with some not included. The repertoire has 37,000 or so clones, approximately 86% of them found once; the top ten carry 35% to 45%. Sample: CD4+ or CD8+ T cells sorted from blood, taken in a trial of the OX40 agonist ivuxolimab. The receptor set was obtained from an adult with an advanced solid tumor such as melanoma, head and neck, liver or kidney cancer. Both conserved end residues are part of each CDR3. Each record gives: clone size, J gene, V gene, D gene, CDR3 DNA, CDR3 protein. D genes are given only for firm matches. Part of the rows lack a size; the others show once, few, many or a class for expanded clones.

>-|TRBJ2-7|TRBV5-1|-
TGCGCCAGCAGCACCTCCTACGAGCAGTACTTC
CASSTSYEQYF
>-|TRBJ2-3|TRBV4-1|TRBD2
TGCGCCAGCAGTTCCGGCGGGGGAAGGGATACGCAGTATTTT
CASSSGGGRDTQYF
>few|TRBJ1-2|TRBV5-4|-
TGTGCCAGCAGCTTGTCCAGGACCTATGGCTACACCTTC
CASSLSRTYGYTF
>-|TRBJ1-2|TRBV19|TRBD1
TGTGCCAGTAGTATCGGGGACAGGATTGGCGGCTACACCTTC
CASSIGDRIGGYTF
>many|TRBJ2-7|TRBV30|-
TGTGCCTGGGACAACGCCTACGAGCAGTACTTC
CAWDNAYEQYF
>-|TRBJ2-5|TRBV30|TRBD1
TGTGCCTGGAAGCCTGGGACAGAGGTGGGAGAGACCCAGTACTTC
CAWKPGTEVGETQYF
>-|TRBJ2-5|TRBV29-1|-
TGCAGCGTTCAAACGACTAATTTAAGGGGGACCCAGTACTTC
CSVQTTNLRGTQYF
>-|TRBJ1-2|TRBV30|TRBD1
TGTGCCTGGAGGAATCCCGCAGGGGACAGCCTTAGACGAAACTATGGCTACACCTTC
CAWRNPAGDSLRRNYGYTF
>-|TRBJ1-1|TRBV28|-
TGTGCCAGCAGGCTACAGGGTGGCACTGAAGCTTTCTTT
CASRLQGGTEAFF
>-|TRBJ1-1|TRBV21-1|-
TGTGCCAGCAGCAAGAGGTACCAGGCAGTCACTGAAGCTTTCTTT
CASSKRYQAVTEAFF
>few|TRBJ2-2|TRBV7-3|-
TGTGCCAGCAGCTTACAGCTCACCGGGGAGCTGTTTTTT
CASSLQLTGELFF
>few|TRBJ2-7|TRBV28|TRBD1
TGTGCCAGCAGAGCCGGGACAGGACTCTACGAGCAGTACTTC
CASRAGTGLYEQYF
>-|TRBJ1-2|TRBV2|-
TGTGCCAGCAGTGACGCGCAGGGACTCGGGGACGGCTACACCTTC
CASSDAQGLGDGYTF
>-|TRBJ2-7|TRBV25-1|TRBD2
TGTGCCAGCAAGGGTAGCGGGAACTCCTACGAGCAGTACTTC
CASKGSGNSYEQYF
>-|TRBJ2-1|TRBV21-1|-
TGTGCCAGCACCCTTTCGATAGCGGGGGGGCCAAGCAATGAGCAGTTCTTC
CASTLSIAGGPSNEQFF
>-|TRBJ2-7|TRBV7-2|-
TGTGCCAGCAGCGCTTCGTCTAGCGCCCACTCCTACGAGCAGTACTTC
CASSASSSAHSYEQYF
>-|TRBJ1-4|TRBV19|TRBD1
TGTGCCAGTAATACCGGGACAGGGGCTGAAAAACTGTTTTTT
CASNTGTGAEKLFF
>once|TRBJ2-3|TRBV5-4|-
TGTGCCAGCAGCTTGTTTGGTGTCCTTGGCAGCACAGATACGCAGTATTTT
CASSLFGVLGSTDTQYF
>-|TRBJ2-3|TRBV6-5|-
TGTGCCAGCAGTTACTCGGGACACCGCACAGATACGCAGTATTTT
CASSYSGHRTDTQYF
>-|TRBJ1-4|TRBV4-1|-
TGCGCCAGCAGTTCGGTTCTTAATGAAAAACTGTTTTTT
CASSSVLNEKLFF
>-|TRBJ1-2|TRBV6-1|-
TGTGCCAGCAGGACAGGTTCGCATGGCTACACCTTC
CASRTGSHGYTF
>-|TRBJ1-4|TRBV28|TRBD1
TGTGCCAGCACCACCGAGACAGGGGGTAATGAAAAACTGTTTTTT
CASTTETGGNEKLFF
>-|TRBJ1-1|TRBV5-6|-
TGTGCCAGCACCCTAGGGGGTCCGGGAAACACTGAAGCTTTCTTT
CASTLGGPGNTEAFF
>-|TRBJ2-7|TRBV13|TRBD2
TGTGCCAGCAGCTCGCTGGGACTAGCGTCCTACGAGCAGTACTTC
CASSSLGLASYEQYF
>-|TRBJ2-7|TRBV19|-
TGTGCCAGTAGTAGTGGGAAGTACGAGCAGTACTTC
CASSSGKYEQYF
>-|TRBJ2-5|TRBV11-1|-
TGTGCCAGCAGCTTAGGAGGCGTCACACAAGAGACCCAGTACTTC
CASSLGGVTQETQYF
>-|TRBJ2-7|TRBV29-1|-
TGCAGCGTTGCGATGAGGGGCTACGAGCAGTACTTC
CSVAMRGYEQYF
>-|TRBJ2-4|TRBV6-7|-
TGTGCCAGCAGCCTTGGGGCCAAAAACATTCAGTACTTC
CASSLGAKNIQYF
>many|TRBJ2-5|TRBV27|-
TGTGCCAGCAGTTTTCGAGGACTCGCGGAGACCCAGTACTTC
CASSFRGLAETQYF
>few|TRBJ1-5|TRBV7-9|-
TGTGCCAGCAGCTTAGTGGACCAGCCCCAGCATTTT
CASSLVDQPQHF
>-|TRBJ2-3|TRBV7-3|-
TGTGCCAGCAGCTCCGGATGGGCCACTAGAGATACGCAGTATTTT
CASSSGWATRDTQYF
>-|TRBJ2-7|TRBV5-1|-
TGCGCCAGCAGCGCCGCTGATGGGACGGCTGGTCAGCAGTACTTC
CASSAADGTAGQQYF
>-|TRBJ2-5|TRBV4-1|TRBD1
TGCGCCAGCAGCCAAGGGGCCCCTGGACAGGGGGCGAAGAGGGAGACCCAGTACTTC
CASSQGAPGQGAKRETQYF
>-|TRBJ2-1|TRBV4-1|TRBD2
TGCGCCAGCAGACCTCTAGCGGGAGGCCTCTCCTACAATGAGCAGTTCTTC
CASRPLAGGLSYNEQFF
>-|TRBJ2-7|TRBV9|-
TGTGCCAGCAGCGTAGATGTGGTCCCCCACGAGCAGTACTTC
CASSVDVVPHEQYF
>-|TRBJ2-7|TRBV6-5|-
TGTGCCAGCAGTGGACCGCAGTACGAGCAGTACTTC
CASSGPQYEQYF
>-|TRBJ1-3|TRBV7-9|-
TGTGCCAGCAGTCCTCAGGTTGGAAACACCATATATTTT
CASSPQVGNTIYF
>-|TRBJ2-3|TRBV7-2|-
TGTGCCAGCAGCTACCGGACTACAGATACGCAGTATTTT
CASSYRTTDTQYF
>-|TRBJ2-7|TRBV27|TRBD1
TGTGCCAGCAGTTCAGGGGGCTACGAGCAGTACTTC
CASSSGGYEQYF
>-|TRBJ1-1|TRBV5-1|-
TGCGCCAGCAGCTTGGAGAAGGGGACTGAAGCTTTCTTT
CASSLEKGTEAFF
>-|TRBJ2-5|TRBV28|TRBD2
TGTGCCAGCCAGGCCCCGGGGGGAGAGACCCAGTACTTC
CASQAPGGETQYF
>-|TRBJ2-3|TRBV5-6|-
TGTGCCAGCAGCTTTGGGACAGATACGCAGTATTTT
CASSFGTDTQYF
>few|TRBJ1-2|TRBV18|-
TGTGCCAGCTCACAAACAGGGCGTGGCTACACCTTC
CASSQTGRGYTF
>-|TRBJ2-1|TRBV6-1|-
TGTGCCAGCAGTGTTTACAATGAGCAGTTCTTC
CASSVYNEQFF
>once|TRBJ2-5|TRBV9|TRBD2
TGTGCCAGCAGCGCGACTAGCGGGGGGGCCGTGGAGACCCAGTACTTC
CASSATSGGAVETQYF
>-|TRBJ2-2|TRBV10-3|-
TGTGCCATCAGTGGTCCGGGACAAGACACCGGGGAGCTGTTTTTT
CAISGPGQDTGELFF